The T cell receptor beta chain described here comes from a study of blood T cell repertoires in COVID-19. In the original processing: Reference gene primer amplification gave nucleated cell count estimates. Generated by immunoSEQ multiplex PCR, the TCRdb table keeps only in-frame clones and is missing some. The V and J calls and clone size are taken from that table; D and trimming were inferred from the DNA. The table records about 150,000 clones, 75% to 80% of them present only once. Germline loops: CDR1 MNHEY, CDR2 SVGAGI. Trimming cost V 0 bases and J 4 bases, with 12 bases left between them. This CDR3 is 15 amino acids long.

J is TRBJ2-5 and V is TRBV6-5; D gene uncertain. Sequencing was done on a sample of peripheral blood. This clonotype originated in a man at least 80 years old with acute or convalescent COVID-19. In nucleotides, the CDR3 is TGTGCCAGCAGTTACTCGATGGGCACTGGAGAGACCCAGTACTTC. Its translation is CASSYSMGTGETQYF.